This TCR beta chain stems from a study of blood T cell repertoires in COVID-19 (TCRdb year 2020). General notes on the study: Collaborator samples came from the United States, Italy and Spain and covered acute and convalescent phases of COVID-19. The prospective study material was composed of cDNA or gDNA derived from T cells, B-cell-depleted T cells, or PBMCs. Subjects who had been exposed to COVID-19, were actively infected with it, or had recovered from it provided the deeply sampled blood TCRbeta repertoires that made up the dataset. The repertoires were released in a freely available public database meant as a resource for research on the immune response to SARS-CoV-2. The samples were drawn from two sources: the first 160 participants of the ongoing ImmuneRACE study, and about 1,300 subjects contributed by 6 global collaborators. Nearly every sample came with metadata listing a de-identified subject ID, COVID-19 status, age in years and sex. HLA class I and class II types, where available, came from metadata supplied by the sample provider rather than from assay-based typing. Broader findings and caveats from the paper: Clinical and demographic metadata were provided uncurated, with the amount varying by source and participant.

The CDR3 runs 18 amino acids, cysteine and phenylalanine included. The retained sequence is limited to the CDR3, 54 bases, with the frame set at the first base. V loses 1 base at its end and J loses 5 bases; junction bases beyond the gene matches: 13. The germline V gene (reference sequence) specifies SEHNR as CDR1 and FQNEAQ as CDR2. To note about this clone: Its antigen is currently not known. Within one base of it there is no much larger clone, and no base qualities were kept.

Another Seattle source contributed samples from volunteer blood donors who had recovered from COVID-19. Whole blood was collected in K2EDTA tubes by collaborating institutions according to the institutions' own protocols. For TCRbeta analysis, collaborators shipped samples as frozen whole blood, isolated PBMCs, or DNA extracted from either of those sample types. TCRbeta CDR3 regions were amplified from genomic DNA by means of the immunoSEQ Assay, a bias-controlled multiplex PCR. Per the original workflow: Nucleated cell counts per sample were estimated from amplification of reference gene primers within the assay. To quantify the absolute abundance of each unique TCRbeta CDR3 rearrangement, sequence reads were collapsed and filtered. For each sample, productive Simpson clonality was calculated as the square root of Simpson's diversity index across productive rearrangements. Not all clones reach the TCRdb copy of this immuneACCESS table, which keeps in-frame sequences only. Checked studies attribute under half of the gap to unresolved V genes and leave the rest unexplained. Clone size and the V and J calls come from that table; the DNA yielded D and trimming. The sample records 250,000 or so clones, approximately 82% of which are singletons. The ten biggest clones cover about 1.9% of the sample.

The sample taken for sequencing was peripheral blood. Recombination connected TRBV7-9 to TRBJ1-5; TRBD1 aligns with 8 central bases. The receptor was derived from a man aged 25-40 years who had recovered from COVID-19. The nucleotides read TGTGCCAGCAGCTTAGGGGCACGGACAGGGAGATTTGATCAGCCCCAGCATTTT. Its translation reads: CASSLGARTGRFDQPQHF.